This T cell receptor (beta chain) was retrieved from a study of cytomegalovirus exposure and HLA in healthy donors. Across the whole study: Unique TCR beta sequences numbering approximately 100 million came from about 180 million T cells in an earlier analysis. Study-level findings and limits: Later on, a genetic analysis was performed. It linked a missense variant in DCLRE1C with V- and J-gene trimming of TCR beta. Under in vitro conditions, a few CMV-associated chains were confirmed as specific for CMV antigens.

Trimming took 6 bases from V and 5 from J, leaving 20 bases between them. CDR3 length equals 15 residues. The germline CDR1 and CDR2 sequences are MNHEY and SVGAGI. A note on this clone: Antigen unknown.

It was with 60 Vbeta and 13 Jbeta primers that the PCR ran. Method: immunoSEQ multiplex PCR; TCRdb's copy keeps in-frame clones and lacks some. The record lists under 70,000 clones, of which the ten most abundant hold approximately 10%. This chain joins TRBV6-5 and TRBJ2-7; the D gene is possibly TRBD1 (6 bases). Source material: PBMCs. The receptor was derived from a man between 45 and 60 years old in good health and CMV-seropositive. The CDR3 DNA is TGTGCCAGCAGCCGAAGGGGACAAGTATTCCACGAGCAGTACTTC. This translates into CASSRRGQVFHEQYF.